This T cell receptor beta chain was profiled in a study of cytomegalovirus exposure and HLA in healthy donors. Points from the study as a whole: Some V segments (TRBV6-2 and TRBV6-3 among them) were excluded as indistinguishable. Using the classifier, cytomegalovirus status was reportedly diagnosed with high specificity and sensitivity. There were a few CMV-associated chains whose specificity for CMV antigens was confirmed in vitro.

About this clone itself: What it recognizes is unknown. Other nucleotide sequences in the sample specify the same CDR3.

V dropped 9 bases and J dropped 7; count of bases not matched to a gene: 14. Germline V gene lookup returns CDR1 LNHDA and CDR2 SQIVND (reference sequence). The CDR3 consists of 15 residues. Among the donors, all were healthy bone marrow donors. Amplification used 60 Vbeta primers and 13 Jbeta primers. The assay was immunoSEQ multiplex PCR, and TCRdb's table has in-frame clones only and misses some. In the table there are around 120,000 clones, 70% to 80% of which are singletons. The source material was PBMCs. The chain employs TRBV19 and TRBJ1-5; 8 bases match TRBD1. The TCR comes from a man aged 18 to 29 in good health and CMV-seronegative. The CDR3 region is CASSVGQGLYQPQHF. CDR3 coding DNA: TGTGCCAGCAGTGTCGGACAGGGCCTATACCAGCCCCAGCATTTT. Using reference TRBV19 and TRBJ1-5 for the parts outside the CDR3, the full variable domain is DGGITQSPKYLFRKEGQNVTLSCEQNLNHDAMYWYRQDPGQGLRLIYYSQIVNDFQKGDIAEGYSVSREKKESFPLTVTSAQKNPTAFYLCASSVGQGLYQPQHFGDGTRLSIL.